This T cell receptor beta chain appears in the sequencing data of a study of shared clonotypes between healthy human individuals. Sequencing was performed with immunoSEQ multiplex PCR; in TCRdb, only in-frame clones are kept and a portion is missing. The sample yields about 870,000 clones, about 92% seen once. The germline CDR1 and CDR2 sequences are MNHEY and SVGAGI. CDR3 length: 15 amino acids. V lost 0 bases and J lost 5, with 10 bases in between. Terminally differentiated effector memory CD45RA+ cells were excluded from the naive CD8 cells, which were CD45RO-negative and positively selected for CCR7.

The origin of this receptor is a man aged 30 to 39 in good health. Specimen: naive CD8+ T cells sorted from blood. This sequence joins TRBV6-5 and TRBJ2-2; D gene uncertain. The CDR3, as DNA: TGTGCCAGCAGTTACTCGACAACAACAACCGGGGAGCTGTTTTTT. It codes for CASSYSTTTTGELFF.